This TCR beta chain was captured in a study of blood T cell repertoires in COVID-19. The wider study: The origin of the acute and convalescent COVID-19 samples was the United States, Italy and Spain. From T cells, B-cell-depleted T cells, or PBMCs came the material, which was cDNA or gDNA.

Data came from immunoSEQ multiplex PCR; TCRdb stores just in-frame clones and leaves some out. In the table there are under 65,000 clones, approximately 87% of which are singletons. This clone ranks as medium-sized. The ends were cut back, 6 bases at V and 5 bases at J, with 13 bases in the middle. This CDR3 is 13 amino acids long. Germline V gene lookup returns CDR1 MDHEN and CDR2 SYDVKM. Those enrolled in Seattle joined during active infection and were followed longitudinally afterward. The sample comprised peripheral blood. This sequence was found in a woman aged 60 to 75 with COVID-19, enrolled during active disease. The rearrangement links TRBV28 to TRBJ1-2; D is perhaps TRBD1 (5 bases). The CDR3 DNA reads TGTGCCAGCAGCCGACGGACACTTTATGGCTACACCTTC. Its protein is CASSRRTLYGYTF.